What follows are 20 T cell receptor beta chains derived from one specimen sequenced in a study of cytomegalovirus exposure and HLA in healthy donors (dated by TCRdb to about 2017). Libraries were made using the immunoSEQ multiplex PCR assay. For the multiplex PCR, a mixture combining 60 forward primers for TCR Vbeta segments and 13 reverse primers for TCR Jbeta segments was used. Here the immuneACCESS table is served through TCRdb, limited to in-frame sequences with V and J called. Missing clones are a known gap in these copies; in checked studies unresolved V genes cover under half, and the rest lacks a known reason. The sample profile shows 100,000 to 120,000 clones; around 66% of them were found once. Of the sample, over 6.5% is held by the ten largest clones. The specimen sequenced was PBMCs. The source is a man between 18 and 35 years old in good health and CMV-seropositive.

This clone was seen a single time. The rearrangement uses TRBV6-1 and TRBJ2-7; unclear D gene. V lost 6 bases and J lost 4, with 4 bases in between. The CDR3 is 10 amino acids. The germline CDR1 and CDR2 sequences are MNHNS and SASEGT. The CDR3 sequence: CASSGYEQYF. CDR3 nucleotides: TGTGCCAGCAGCGGGTACGAGCAGTACTTC.

The chain combines TRBV4-1 with TRBJ1-2; the match to TRBD1 covers 8 bases. Germline trimming cut 4 bases from V and 8 bases from J; bases unmatched to any gene: 9. The germline CDR1 and CDR2 sequences are MGHRA and YSYEKL. The CDR3 extends over 14 amino acids. The CDR3 sequence: CASSPAQGAEGYTF. The CDR3 region has the DNA TGCGCCAGCAGCCCGGCCCAGGGGGCTGAGGGCTACACCTTC.

The chain carries TRBV13 and TRBJ2-5; TRBD2 agrees at 8 bases. The trim removed 5 bases at V and 5 bases at J, leaving 10 bases unmatched. Germline V gives CDR1 PRHDT, CDR2 FYEKMQ (reference sequence). The CDR3 spans 15 residues. The CDR3 DNA is TGTGCCAGCAGCCCAGCGGGGGCATCAGAGGAGACCCAGTACTTC. It encodes CASSPAGASEETQYF.

The chain carries TRBV7-2 and TRBJ2-6; perhaps TRBD1 as D (6 bases). The germline V gene has CDR1 SGHTA and CDR2 FQGNSA. Trimming stripped 5 bases from V and 4 bases from J, with 15 bases between. The CDR3 loop spans 16 amino acids. The CDR3 DNA follows: TGTGCCAGCAGCGGAAACCCAGGGGCCGGGGCCAACGTCCTGACTTTC. Translating gives CASSGNPGAGANVLTF.

The V call is TRBV29-1, the J call TRBJ2-1; D unresolved. The CDR3 length is 10 residues. Trimming left V 6 bases short and J 5 bases short, with 5 bases between. Per the germline V gene, CDR1 is SQVTM and CDR2 is ANQGSEA. The CDR3 sequence: CSVADNEQFF. Here the CDR3 DNA reads TGCAGCGTCGCAGACAATGAGCAGTTCTTC.

The chain couples TRBV5-6 to TRBJ1-6, with D possibly matching TRBD1 (6 bases). V lost 4 bases and J lost 13, with 21 bases in between. CDR1 and CDR2 from the germline V gene are SGHDT and YYEEEE. The CDR3 runs to 15 residues. This CDR3 is CASSRIGTQVTPLHF. The CDR3 DNA reads TGTGCCAGCAGCAGAATCGGGACACAGGTAACTCCCCTCCACTTT.

The CDR3 DNA reads TGTGCCAGCAGTGTGCAGGGGGAATTCTACGAGCAGTACTTC. Amino acid sequence: CASSVQGEFYEQYF. The V and J genes are TRBV6-1 and TRBJ2-7; 7 bases agree with TRBD1. Germline V gene data show CDR1 as MNHNS and CDR2 as SASEGT. Losses at the gene ends were 4 bases for V and 3 bases for J; bases not matched to a gene: 6. The CDR3 is made up of 14 amino acids.

The genes are TRBV6-5 and TRBJ1-2; no definite D call. Germline CDR1 MNHEY, CDR2 SVGAGI. The CDR3 totals 14 residues. Trimming cost V 6 bases and J 5 bases, with 16 bases left between them. In nucleotides, the CDR3 is TGTGCCAGCAGCCGTCCAGGCAGCTGGTATGGCTACACCTTC. Its translation: CASSRPGSWYGYTF.

The chain combines TRBV7-8 with TRBJ2-5; 9 bases fit TRBD1. The V gene end was trimmed by 5 bases and the J gene end by 4 bases; junction bases not matched to a gene: 8. This CDR3 has 15 amino acids. Germline CDR1 is SGHVS and CDR2 is FQNEAQ. CDR3 protein: CASSIGQGKAETQYF. CDR3 sequence (DNA): TGTGCCAGCAGCATCGGACAGGGGAAGGCAGAGACCCAGTACTTC.

The chain has TRBV18 and TRBJ2-7; TRBD1 matches at 8 bases. J gave up 1 base and V 2 bases, and 1 base lay outside the gene matches. The CDR3 is 14 residues long. Germline assignment: CDR1 KGHSH and CDR2 LQKENI. The CDR3 region has the DNA TGTGCCAGCTCACCAGGACAGGGTTCCTACGAGCAGTACGTC. This sequence encodes CASSPGQGSYEQYV.

The CDR3 sequence is CASSQERGRGLSTGELFF. In DNA, the CDR3 is TGTGCCAGCAGCCAAGAACGAGGAAGGGGGCTTTCCACCGGGGAGCTGTTTTTT. This chain links TRBV14 with TRBJ2-2, with 7 bases lining up with TRBD1. CDR1 and CDR2 from the germline V gene are SGHDN and FVKESK. The CDR3 covers 18 residues. Unmatched junction bases numbered 11, after V lost 0 bases and J lost 4 bases. Using reference TRBV14 and TRBJ2-2 for the parts outside the CDR3, the full variable domain is EAGVTQFPSHSVIEKGQTVTLRCDPISGHDNLYWYRRVMGKEIKFLLHFVKESKQDESGMPNNRFLAERTGGTYSTLKVQPAELEDSGVYFCASSQERGRGLSTGELFFGEGSRLTVL.

The V call is TRBV6-1, the J call TRBJ1-1, with D possibly TRBD1 on 5 matching bases. V was cut by 5 bases and J by 3 bases, with 13 bases left in between. This CDR3 region has 14 residues. The germline V gene has CDR1 MNHNS and CDR2 SASEGT. The CDR3 loop is CASSRRAGDTEAFF. The CDR3 bases are TGTGCCAGCAGTAGAAGGGCGGGGGACACTGAAGCTTTCTTT.

This clone has more than one count but fewer than ten. The chain links TRBV30 to TRBJ2-2, with 9 nucleotides matching TRBD2. CDR1 GTSNPN and CDR2 SVGIG come from the germline V gene (reference sequence). The CDR3 loop spans 16 amino acids. After removal of 0 bases from V and 3 bases from J, the junction contained 5 bases not matched to a gene. The CDR3 coding sequence is TGTGCCTGGAGTGTGCTAGCGGGGAAACACACCGGGGAGCTGTTTTTT. It yields the protein CAWSVLAGKHTGELFF.

The chain has TRBV10-2 and TRBJ2-5, with TRBD1 matching 7 bases. The V gene's germline CDR1 is WSHSY and CDR2 SAAADI. The ends lost 6 bases at V and 4 bases at J; junction bases unmatched: 5. CDR3 length: 13 amino acids. The CDR3 region is CASSQGGIETQYF. Here the CDR3 DNA reads TGCGCCAGCAGCCAAGGGGGCATAGAGACCCAGTACTTC.

The chain is built from TRBV6-6 and TRBJ2-7; 9 nucleotides line up with TRBD1. Germline V lookup: CDR1 MNHNY, CDR2 SVGAGI (reference sequence). The CDR3 loop spans 15 amino acids. J was trimmed by 2 bases and V by 5 bases; bases with no gene match: 7. CDR3 sequence reads: CASSAPGQGTYEQYF. DNA of the CDR3: TGTGCCAGCAGTGCTCCGGGACAGGGCACCTACGAGCAGTACTTC.

The J gene is TRBJ1-5, the V gene TRBV7-9; no clear D gene. V lost 1 base and J 7 bases, leaving 20 bases between the germline ends. The length of the CDR3 is 17 residues. Looked up from germline, CDR1 is SEHNR and CDR2 is FQNEAQ (reference sequence). CDR3 residues: CASSLVVGPRESQPQHF. In DNA, the CDR3 is TGTGCCAGCAGCTTAGTTGTTGGGCCCCGGGAATCCCAGCCCCAGCATTTT.

This clone was counted only a few times. V is TRBV2 and J is TRBJ1-2; 7 positions match TRBD1. This CDR3 is 16 amino acids long. Germline loops: CDR1 SNHLY, CDR2 FYNNEI. Trimming cost V 5 bases and J 6 bases; bases outside gene matches: 15. CDR3 DNA: TGTGCCAGCAGTTACCGGACAGGTTCGAAGAGGGATGGCTACACCTTC. Translation gives CASSYRTGSKRDGYTF.

This clone appeared a single time. The V call is TRBV7-9, the J call TRBJ2-7; 9 bases are shared with TRBD1. CDR1 and CDR2 (germline): SEHNR, FQNEAQ (reference sequence). Trimming at V came to 5 bases and at J to 3 bases, leaving 20 bases not matched to a gene. The CDR3 loop spans 19 amino acids. The CDR3, as DNA: TGTGCCAGCAGCCCCGAGACAGGGGGAATCCTCGACACTTACTACGAGCAGTACTTC. This gives the protein CASSPETGGILDTYYEQYF.

The V call is TRBV10-2, the J call TRBJ2-1; D ambiguous. With 3 bases removed from V and 13 bases from J, the gap between germline ends came to 13 bases. Germline lookup yields CDR1 WSHSY and CDR2 SAAADI. The CDR3 loop spans 12 amino acids. The CDR3 region is CASSELVQLQFF. In nucleotides, the CDR3 is TGCGCCAGCAGTGAATTAGTCCAACTCCAGTTCTTC.

The gene calls are TRBV7-2 and TRBJ1-5; 9 positions agree with TRBD1. J was trimmed by 6 bases and V by 4 bases; bases with no gene match: 7. The length of the CDR3 is 15 residues. The germline V gene encodes CDR1 SGHTA and CDR2 FQGNSA. CDR3 sequence: CASSSRTGDGQPQHF. DNA of the CDR3: TGTGCCAGCAGCTCTCGGACAGGGGATGGTCAGCCCCAGCATTTT.